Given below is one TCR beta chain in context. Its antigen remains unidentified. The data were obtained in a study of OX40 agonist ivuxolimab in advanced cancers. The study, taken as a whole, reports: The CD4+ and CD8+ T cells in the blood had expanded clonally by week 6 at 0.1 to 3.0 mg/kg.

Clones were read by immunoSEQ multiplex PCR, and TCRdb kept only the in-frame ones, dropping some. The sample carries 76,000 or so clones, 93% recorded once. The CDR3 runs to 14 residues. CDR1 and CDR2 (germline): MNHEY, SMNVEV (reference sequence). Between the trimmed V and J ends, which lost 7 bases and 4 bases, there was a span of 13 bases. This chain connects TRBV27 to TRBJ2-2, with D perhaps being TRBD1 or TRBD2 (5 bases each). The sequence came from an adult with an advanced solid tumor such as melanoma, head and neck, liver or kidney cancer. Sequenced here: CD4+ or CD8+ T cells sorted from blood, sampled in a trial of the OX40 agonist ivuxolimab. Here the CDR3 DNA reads TGTGCCAGCATGGTGGGGGTCAGCACCGGGGAGCTGTTTTTT. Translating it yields CASMVGVSTGELFF.